This T cell receptor (beta chain) was profiled in a study of T cells in Graves' hyperthyroidism and ophthalmopathy. Turning to this clonotype: The antigen is undetermined. A read error is possible here, since a much larger clone lies one base away.

Findings and caveats of the study: Ophthalmopathy was model-predicted a median around seven months pre-onset. Separation of ophthalmopathy from stable hyperthyroidism was achieved by a 13 V-J model.

CDR1 and CDR2 (germline): MNHEY, SVGEGT. V lost 4 bases, J lost 5 bases, and 11 bases lay in between. The CDR3 length is 13 residues. It was RNA transcripts that yielded the amplified TCR beta CDR3 regions. HTBI primers were employed in a first-round RT-PCR of the TCR CDR3. TCRdb reanalysed the multiplex PCR reads using MiXCR and keeps one entry per CDR3 protein. The table includes about 640,000 distinct CDR3 sequences, less than 25% detected once. Subjects with ophthalmopathy showed a Clinical Activity Score no lower than 3, a NOSPECS grade no lower than 4, and a duration shorter than 3 months. The source of the PBMCs was over 8.5 ml of fresh peripheral blood.

This TCR was sampled from a young man with Graves' ophthalmopathy. The rearrangement joins TRBV6-2 or TRBV6-3 to TRBJ1-1; no clear D. Sequencing was carried out using blood. CDR3 sequence: CASSSIGRTEAFF. The CDR3 DNA is TGTGCCAGCAGTTCCATAGGGAGGACTGAAGCTTTCTTT.